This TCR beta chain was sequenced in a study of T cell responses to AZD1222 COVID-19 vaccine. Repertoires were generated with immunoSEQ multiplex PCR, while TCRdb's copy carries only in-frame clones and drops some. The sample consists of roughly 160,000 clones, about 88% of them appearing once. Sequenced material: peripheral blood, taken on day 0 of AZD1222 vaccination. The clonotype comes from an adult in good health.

CDR3 residues: CASSEGGSLHF. DNA for the CDR3: TGTGCCAGCAGTGAAGGGGGATCCCTCCACTTT. The gene calls are TRBV25-1 and TRBJ1-6, with D possibly being TRBD1 (5 bases). Trimming took 2 bases from V and 14 from J, leaving 7 bases between them. Germline-derived CDR1 and CDR2 are MGHDK and SYGVNS. This CDR3 has 11 amino acids.